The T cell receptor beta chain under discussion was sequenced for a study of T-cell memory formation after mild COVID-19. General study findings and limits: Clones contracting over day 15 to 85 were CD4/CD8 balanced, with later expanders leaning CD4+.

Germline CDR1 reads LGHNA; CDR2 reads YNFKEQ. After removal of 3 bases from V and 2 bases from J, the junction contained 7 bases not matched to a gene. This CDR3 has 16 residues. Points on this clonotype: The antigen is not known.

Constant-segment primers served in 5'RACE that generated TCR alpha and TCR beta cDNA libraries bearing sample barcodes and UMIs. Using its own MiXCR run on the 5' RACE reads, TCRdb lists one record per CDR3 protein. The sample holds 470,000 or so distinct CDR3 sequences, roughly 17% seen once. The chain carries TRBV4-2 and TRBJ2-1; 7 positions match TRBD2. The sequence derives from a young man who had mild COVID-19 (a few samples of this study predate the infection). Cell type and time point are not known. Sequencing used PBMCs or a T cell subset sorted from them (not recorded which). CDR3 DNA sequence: TGTGCCAGCAGCCAGCTTCGGGGGGTTCCCTACAATGAGCAGTTCTTC. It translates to CASSQLRGVPYNEQFF.